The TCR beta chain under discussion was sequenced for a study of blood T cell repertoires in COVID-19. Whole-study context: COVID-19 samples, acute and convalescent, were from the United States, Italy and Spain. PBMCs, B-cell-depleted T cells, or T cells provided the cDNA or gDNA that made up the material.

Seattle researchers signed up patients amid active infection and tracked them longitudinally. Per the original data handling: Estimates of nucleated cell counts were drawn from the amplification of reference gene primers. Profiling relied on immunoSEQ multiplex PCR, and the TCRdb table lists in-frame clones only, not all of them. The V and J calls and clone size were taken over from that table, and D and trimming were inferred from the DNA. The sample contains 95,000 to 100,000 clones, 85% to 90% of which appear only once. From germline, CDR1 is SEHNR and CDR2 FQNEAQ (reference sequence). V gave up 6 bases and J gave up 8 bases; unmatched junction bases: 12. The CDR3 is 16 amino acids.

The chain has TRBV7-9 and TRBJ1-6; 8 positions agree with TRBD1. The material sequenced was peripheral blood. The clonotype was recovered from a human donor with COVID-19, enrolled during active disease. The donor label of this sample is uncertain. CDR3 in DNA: TGTGCCAGCAGGCTACCCCAGGGGGCGATTGATTCACCCCTCCACTTT. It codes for CASRLPQGAIDSPLHF.